These 13 T cell receptor beta chains originate from one sample sequenced in a study of cytomegalovirus exposure and HLA in healthy donors. PCR was performed using 60 Vbeta and 13 Jbeta primers. The method was immunoSEQ multiplex PCR; TCRdb's version includes in-frame clones alone and lacks a portion of them. The sample consists of tens of thousands of clones, less than 85% of them appearing once. Sequencing input: PBMCs. Source of these receptors: a male donor in good health and CMV-seronegative.

This clone was detected only a few times. The V gene is TRBV5-6, the J gene TRBJ1-1; D possibly corresponds to TRBD1 (5 bases). CDR1 and CDR2 (germline): SGHDT, YYEEEE. CDR3 length: 13 amino acids. V gave up 5 bases and J gave up 4 bases, with 12 bases separating them. The CDR3, as DNA: TGTGCCAGCAGTCGCCGGGGGGGCACTGAAGCTTTCTTT. Translated, it gives CASSRRGGTEAFF.

J is TRBJ2-7 and V is TRBV6-5, with a weak D call TRBD1 (5 bases). The CDR3 has 15 residues. Germline CDR1 reads MNHEY; CDR2 reads SVGAGI. Trimming removed 2 bases from V and 4 bases from J, with 15 bases in between. CDR3 in amino acids: CASSYAGQGSYEQYF. DNA for the CDR3: TGTGCCAGCAGTTACGCTGGGCAGGGATCGTACGAGCAGTACTTC.

The CDR3 loop reads CASSLGLWPGNTIYF. CDR3 coding DNA: TGTGCCAGCAGCTTGGGCCTCTGGCCTGGAAACACCATATATTTT. The chain joins TRBV7-9 to TRBJ1-3; the D is unclear. V was trimmed by 3 bases and J by 2 bases, leaving 11 bases between them. Germline lookup yields CDR1 SEHNR and CDR2 FQNEAQ (reference sequence). CDR3 size: 15 residues.

The chain carries TRBV5-1 and TRBJ1-4; tentative D call: TRBD1 (5 bases). The V end lost 0 bases, the J end lost 7 bases, and 10 bases lay between the germline ends. The germline V gene has CDR1 SGHRS and CDR2 YFSETQ. CDR3 length equals 14 residues. The CDR3 protein is CASSLGPRGEKLFF. The CDR3 region has the DNA TGCGCCAGCAGCTTGGGCCCAAGGGGTGAAAAACTGTTTTTT.

The chain recombines TRBV14 with TRBJ1-2; 9 nucleotides match TRBD1. The CDR3 has 17 amino acids. V gave up 3 bases and J gave up 5 bases; unmatched junction bases: 13. Germline CDR1 is SGHDN and CDR2 is FVKESK. The CDR3 coding sequence is TGTGCCAGCAGCCAGTCGGGGACAGGGCGTGATTGGTATGGCTACACCTTC. Its translation: CASSQSGTGRDWYGYTF.

The rearrangement uses TRBV6-5 and TRBJ2-7; a possible D gene is TRBD2 (5 bases). V dropped 5 bases and J dropped 7 bases, with 21 bases sitting between them. The CDR3 consists of 15 residues. CDR1 and CDR2 (germline): MNHEY, SVGAGI. The CDR3 DNA sequence: TGTGCCAGCAGTGTGCCCAGCGGATCCGTGAGGGAGCAGTACTTC. Translating it yields CASSVPSGSVREQYF.

The chain uses TRBV11-2 and TRBJ1-1; D is unresolved. Trimming removed 3 bases from V and 1 base from J, with 6 bases in between. Germline CDR1 is SGHAT and CDR2 is FQNNGV. The CDR3 length is 13 residues. CDR3 loop: CASSLSRNTEAFF. The CDR3 bases are TGTGCCAGCAGCTTGTCGAGGAACACTGAAGCTTTCTTT. The full variable domain, completed using reference TRBV11-2 and TRBJ1-1, is EAGVAQSPRYKIIEKRQSVAFWCNPISGHATLYWYQQILGQGPKLLIQFQNNGVVDDSQLPKDRFSAERLKGVDSTLKIQPAKLEDSAVYLCASSLSRNTEAFFGQGTRLTVV.

CDR3 bases: TGCGCCAGCAGCTTGCCTTTTGCTAGCGGGGAGCAGTACTTC. Residues: CASSLPFASGEQYF. This chain connects TRBV5-1 to TRBJ2-7; the match to TRBD2 covers 8 bases. CDR1 and CDR2 (germline): SGHRS, YFSETQ. The CDR3 contains 14 residues. V trimming: 1 base; J trimming: 7 bases; junction bases outside the gene matches: 7.

This clone was picked up one time. One junction end disagrees with the germline gene, perhaps due to a read error. V gene TRBV7-9 combines with J gene TRBJ1-6, with D hard to call. The CDR3 has 12 amino acids. CDR1 SEHNR and CDR2 FQNEAQ come from the germline V gene (reference sequence). The CDR3 DNA is TGTTCCAGCAGCAACCGGGTTTCACCCCTCCACTTT. Residues: CSSSNRVSPLHF.

This sequence joins TRBV5-1 and TRBJ1-2; D perhaps matches TRBD1 (6 bases). This CDR3 spans 14 amino acids. Between the trimmed V and J ends, which lost 6 bases and 0 bases, there was a span of 12 bases. The germline V gene has CDR1 SGHRS and CDR2 YFSETQ. CDR3 bases: TGCGCCAGCAATCGGGACACCACTAACTATGGCTACACCTTC. Translating gives CASNRDTTNYGYTF.

V is TRBV6-5 and J is TRBJ2-2, with a possible D match to TRBD1 (6 bases). The germline V gene encodes CDR1 MNHEY and CDR2 SVGAGI. Trimming took 5 bases from V and 8 from J, leaving 12 bases between them. The CDR3 is 13 residues long. The CDR3 reads CASSQQGAGELFF. For the CDR3, the DNA is TGTGCCAGCAGTCAACAGGGTGCTGGGGAGCTGTTTTTT.

The V and J genes are TRBV7-2 and TRBJ1-6; D is undetermined. The CDR3 extends over 13 amino acids. Germline CDR1 SGHTA, CDR2 FQGNSA. V lost 3 bases and J 7 bases, leaving 7 bases between the germline ends. CDR3 nucleotide sequence: TGTGCCAGCAGCTTCCAAGCCAATTCACCCCTCCACTTT. This sequence encodes CASSFQANSPLHF.

As to this clone: At one of its ends the junction is not consistent with the germline gene, which may arise from a read error. The rearrangement joins TRBV5-1 to TRBJ1-3; unclear D gene. CDR1 SGHRS and CDR2 YFSETQ come from the germline V gene. The CDR3 has 15 residues. The CDR3: CAGSLEAGGGNTIYF. In DNA form, the CDR3 reads TGCGCCGGCAGCTTGGAGGCAGGAGGAGGAAACACCATATATTTT.